The T cell receptor (beta chain) under discussion was sequenced for a study of T-cell reconstitution after alpha-beta-depleted transplantation in children. The table lists this clonotype with a few counts. Its cognate antigen is unknown. Preparation of the TCRbeta library used unique molecular identifiers. TCRdb ran MiXCR on the PCR reads and lists one entry per CDR3 protein. The sample has some 180,000 distinct CDR3 sequences; roughly 6.6% are singletons. V gave up 6 bases and J gave up 4 bases; unmatched junction bases: 7. The V gene's germline CDR1 is KGHSH and CDR2 LQKENI. The CDR3 runs 14 residues. Whole-study results and caveats: T-cell counts and diversity were attributed mostly to newly produced T cells one year after transplant.

The clonotype comes from a boy aged 2 to 9 with acute lymphoblastic leukemia, due to receive a stem cell transplant. The chain links TRBV18 to TRBJ2-7; 9 bases map to TRBD2. The sample here was PBMCs, taken before TCRalphabeta/CD19-depleted stem cell transplant. The CDR3 loop reads CASSPSTSGYEQYF. DNA of the CDR3: TGTGCCAGCTCCCCATCAACTAGCGGGTACGAGCAGTACTTC.